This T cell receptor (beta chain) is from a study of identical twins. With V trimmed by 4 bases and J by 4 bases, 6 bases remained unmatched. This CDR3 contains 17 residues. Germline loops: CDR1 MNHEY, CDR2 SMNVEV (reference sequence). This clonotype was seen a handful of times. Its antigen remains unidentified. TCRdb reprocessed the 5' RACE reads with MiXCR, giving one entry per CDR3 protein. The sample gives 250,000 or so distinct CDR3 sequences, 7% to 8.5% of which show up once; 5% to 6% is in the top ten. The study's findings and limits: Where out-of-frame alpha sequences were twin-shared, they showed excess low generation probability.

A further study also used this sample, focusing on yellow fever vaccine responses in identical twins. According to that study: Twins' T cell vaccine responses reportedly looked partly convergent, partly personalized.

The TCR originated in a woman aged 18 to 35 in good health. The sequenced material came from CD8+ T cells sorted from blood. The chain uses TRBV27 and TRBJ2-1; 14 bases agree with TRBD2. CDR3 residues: CASSSAGTSGGYNEQFF. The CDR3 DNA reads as TGTGCCAGCAGTTCCGCCGGGACTAGCGGGGGTTACAATGAGCAGTTCTTC.